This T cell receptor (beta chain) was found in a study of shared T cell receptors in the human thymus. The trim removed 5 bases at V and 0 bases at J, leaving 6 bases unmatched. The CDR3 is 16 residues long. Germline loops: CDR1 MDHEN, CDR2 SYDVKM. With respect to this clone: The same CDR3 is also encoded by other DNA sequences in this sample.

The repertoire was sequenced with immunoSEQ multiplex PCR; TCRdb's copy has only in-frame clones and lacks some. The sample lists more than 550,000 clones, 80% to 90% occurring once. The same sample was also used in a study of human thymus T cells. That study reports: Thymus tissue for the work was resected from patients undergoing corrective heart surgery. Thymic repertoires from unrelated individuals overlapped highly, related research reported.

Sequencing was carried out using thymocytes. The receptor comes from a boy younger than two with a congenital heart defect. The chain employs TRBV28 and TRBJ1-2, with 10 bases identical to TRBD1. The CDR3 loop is CASSPTGTGANYGYTF. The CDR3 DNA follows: TGTGCCAGCAGTCCCACCGGGACAGGGGCTAACTATGGCTACACCTTC.